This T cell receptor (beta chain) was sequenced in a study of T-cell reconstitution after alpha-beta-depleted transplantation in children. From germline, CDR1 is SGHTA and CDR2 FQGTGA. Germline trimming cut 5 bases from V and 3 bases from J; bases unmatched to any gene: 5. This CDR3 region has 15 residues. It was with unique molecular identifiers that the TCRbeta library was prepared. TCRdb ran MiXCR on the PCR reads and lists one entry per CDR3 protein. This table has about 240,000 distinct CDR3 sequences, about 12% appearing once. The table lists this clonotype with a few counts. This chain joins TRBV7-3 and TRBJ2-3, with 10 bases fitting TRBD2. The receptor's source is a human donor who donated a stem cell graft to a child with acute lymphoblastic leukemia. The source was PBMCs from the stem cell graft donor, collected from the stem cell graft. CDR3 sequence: CASSREAGGTDTQYF. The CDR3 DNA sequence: TGTGCCAGCAGCCGTGAAGCGGGAGGGACAGATACGCAGTATTTT.